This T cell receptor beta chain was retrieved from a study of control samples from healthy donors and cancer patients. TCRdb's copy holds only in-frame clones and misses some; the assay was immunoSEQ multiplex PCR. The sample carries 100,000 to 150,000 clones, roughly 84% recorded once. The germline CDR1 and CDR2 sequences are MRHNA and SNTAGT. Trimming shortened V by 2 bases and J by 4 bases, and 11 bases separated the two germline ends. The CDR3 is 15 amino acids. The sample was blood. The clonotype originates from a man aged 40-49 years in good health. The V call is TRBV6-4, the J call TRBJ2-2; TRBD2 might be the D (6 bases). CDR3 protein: CASSDPRTTTGELFF. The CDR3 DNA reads TGTGCCAGCAGTGACCCTAGGACTACCACCGGGGAGCTGTTTTTT.